The 20 T cell receptor beta chains reported below all come from one sample, sequenced in a study of beta chain features in type 1 diabetes. Broader study findings: In all four CD4+ subsets, TCRB CDR3 length was significantly, moderately reduced in type 1 diabetes.

Every bit of the isolated RNA underwent reverse transcription, so sequencing read expressed TCRB transcripts. Assay: immunoSEQ multiplex PCR; the TCRdb copy retains only in-frame clones and omits some. The sample lists some 360,000 clones, over 9% seen once, with about 0.63% in the top ten. No antigen has been assigned to these receptors. The material sequenced was central memory CD4+ T cells from blood. The receptors come from a man aged 25 to 45 with type 1 diabetes.

V usage is TRBV11-2 and J usage is TRBJ2-2; 10 positions match TRBD2. The V segment lost 5 bases and the J segment 4 bases; nucleotides outside the gene matches: 7. The CDR3 is made up of 16 amino acids. Looked up from germline, CDR1 is SGHAT and CDR2 is FQNNGV. CDR3 protein: CASSILAGVPTGELFF. CDR3 nucleotide sequence: TGTGCCAGCAGCATCCTAGCGGGAGTACCCACCGGGGAGCTGTTTTTT.

The V call is TRBV6-5, the J call TRBJ2-5; D tentatively fits TRBD1 or TRBD2 (5 bases each). Germline V lookup: CDR1 MNHEY, CDR2 SVGAGI. This CDR3 is 12 amino acids long. V was clipped by 11 bases and J by 1 base, with 11 bases between them. The CDR3: CALGRIQETQYF. The CDR3 DNA reads as TGTGCCTTGGGACGGATCCAAGAGACCCAGTACTTC.

This clone was seen many times. The CDR3 here is CASSETAAENTEAFF. The CDR3 DNA is TGTGCCAGCAGTGAAACGGCAGCGGAGAACACTGAAGCTTTCTTT. This chain links TRBV2 with TRBJ1-1; unclear D gene. V was shortened by 2 bases and J by 1 base, with 11 bases between the two germline ends. Germline values: CDR1 SNHLY, CDR2 FYNNEI. CDR3 size: 15 residues.

This clone was counted ten times or more. The CDR3 bases are TGTGCCAGCAGTTTTTACATGGACCAGCCCCAGCATTTT. It codes for CASSFYMDQPQHF. This chain joins TRBV6-6 and TRBJ1-5; no clear D gene. The V end was cut by 4 bases, the J end by 7 bases, with 11 bases between. Germline V gives CDR1 MNHNY, CDR2 SVGAGI (reference sequence). The CDR3 contains 13 residues.

A few counts support this clone. The CDR3 sequence: CASSQGQGNQPQHF. The CDR3, as DNA: TGTGCCAGCAGCCAGGGACAGGGCAATCAGCCCCAGCATTTT. The chain is built from TRBV13 and TRBJ1-5; 8 bases match TRBD1. Trimming at V came to 5 bases and at J to 2 bases, leaving 2 bases not matched to a gene. The CDR3 runs to 14 residues. Germline CDR1 is PRHDT and CDR2 is FYEKMQ (reference sequence).

The chain joins TRBV6-6 to TRBJ2-2, with no clear D. Germline V gene lookup returns CDR1 MNHNY and CDR2 SVGAGI (reference sequence). V was clipped by 6 bases and J by 5 bases, with 7 bases between them. The CDR3 spans 12 residues. CDR3 amino acids: CASRRMTGELFF. The CDR3 DNA reads TGTGCCAGCAGGCGGATGACCGGGGAGCTGTTTTTT.

This clone was counted only a few times. This rearrangement joins TRBV11-3 to TRBJ2-5; D remains unclear. Germline CDR1 and CDR2: SGHNT and YENEEA. With 0 bases removed from V and 5 bases from J, the gap between germline ends came to 10 bases. The CDR3 extends over 14 amino acids. For the CDR3, the DNA is TGTGCCAGCAGCTTAGATGGGTTTGCGGAGACCCAGTACTTC. Translated: CASSLDGFAETQYF.

The V call is TRBV28, the J call TRBJ1-4; maybe TRBD1 (6 bases). CDR1 MDHEN and CDR2 SYDVKM come from the germline V gene. V was clipped by 6 bases and J by 1 base, with 15 bases between them. The CDR3 is made up of 16 amino acids. CDR3 protein: CASRLHPQGTNEKLFF. The CDR3, as DNA: TGTGCCAGCAGGCTACACCCACAGGGAACTAATGAAAAACTGTTTTTT.

This clone was counted a few times. This chain connects TRBV18 to TRBJ2-7; D is unresolved. V lost 1 base and J 0 bases, leaving 7 bases between the germline ends. This CDR3 is 14 amino acids long. Germline V gives CDR1 KGHSH, CDR2 LQKENI. CDR3 sequence reads: CASSPRADSYEQYF. The DNA for the CDR3 is TGTGCCAGCTCACCACGCGCTGACTCCTACGAGCAGTACTTC.

This clone was seen at least ten times. As DNA, the CDR3 is TGTGCCAGCAGTCCGGGACAGTTCAACTACGAGCAGTACTTC. It yields the protein CASSPGQFNYEQYF. The rearrangement links TRBV6-6 to TRBJ2-7; TRBD1 matches 7 bases. V lost 5 bases, J lost 3 bases, and 7 bases stayed unmatched. This CDR3 has 14 amino acids. CDR1 is MNHNY, CDR2 SVGAGI, per germline (reference sequence).

This clone was counted between two and nine times. The rearrangement links TRBV2 to TRBJ2-3, with 7 positions matching TRBD1. This CDR3 is 14 amino acids long. After removal of 3 bases from V and 5 bases from J, the junction contained 5 bases not matched to a gene. Per germline, CDR1 SNHLY and CDR2 FYNNEI. CDR3 region: CASSDRGGEDTQYF. The CDR3 DNA reads as TGTGCCAGCAGTGACAGAGGGGGCGAAGATACGCAGTATTTT.

J is TRBJ2-3 and V is TRBV11-2; 10 bases line up with TRBD2. The CDR3 is 16 residues long. Germline values: CDR1 SGHAT, CDR2 FQNNGV. With V trimmed by 4 bases and J by 3 bases, 7 bases remained unmatched. In nucleotides, the CDR3 is TGTGCCAGCAGCTCCCGGAGCGGGAGGGCAACAGATACGCAGTATTTT. Its translation is CASSSRSGRATDTQYF. The full variable domain, its missing parts supplied by reference TRBV11-2 and TRBJ2-3, is EAGVAQSPRYKIIEKRQSVAFWCNPISGHATLYWYQQILGQGPKLLIQFQNNGVVDDSQLPKDRFSAERLKGVDSTLKIQPAKLEDSAVYLCASSSRSGRATDTQYFGPGTRLTVL.

V is TRBV9 and J is TRBJ2-7; 8 nucleotides match TRBD1. There are 15 residues in the CDR3. With V trimmed by 0 bases and J by 0 bases, 2 bases remained unmatched. Germline V gene sequence: CDR1 SGDLS, CDR2 YYNGEE. DNA for the CDR3: TGTGCCAGCAGCGTAGGGACAGGGTGCTCCTACGAGCAGTACTTC. This codes for CASSVGTGCSYEQYF.

This chain links TRBV27 with TRBJ2-1; D remains unclear. The CDR3 contains 12 residues. Germline V gene lookup returns CDR1 MNHEY and CDR2 SMNVEV (reference sequence). Trimming removed 4 bases at V and 2 bases at J, with 3 bases between. The CDR3 DNA reads as TGTGCCAGCAGTTCGACCTACAATGAGCAGTTCTTC. Amino acids: CASSSTYNEQFF.

This clone was detected a few times. This chain connects TRBV25-1 to TRBJ2-7, with 8 bases fitting TRBD1. This CDR3 has 15 amino acids. V lost 3 bases and J lost 4; bases outside the gene matches: 8. CDR1 and CDR2 from the germline V gene are MGHDK and SYGVNS. This chain's CDR3 is CASSEGQGAGYEQYF. For the CDR3, the DNA is TGTGCCAGCAGTGAGGGGCAGGGGGCAGGGTACGAGCAGTACTTC.

The V call is TRBV7-2, the J call TRBJ1-2; 8 nucleotides align to TRBD1. This CDR3 has 15 amino acids. After removal of 4 bases from V and 7 bases from J, the junction contained 11 bases not matched to a gene. CDR1 is SGHTA and CDR2 is FQGNSA in the germline V gene. In nucleotides, the CDR3 is TGTGCCAGCAGCTATGGGACAGGACCCGAAGGTGGCTACACCTTC. It encodes CASSYGTGPEGGYTF.

This clone has just a few counts. This chain uses TRBV7-9 with TRBJ2-5; D remains unclear. The CDR3 extends over 13 amino acids. Trimming took off 3 bases at V and 4 bases at J, with 9 bases between the two ends. Germline loops: CDR1 SEHNR, CDR2 FQNEAQ (reference sequence). In DNA, the CDR3 is TGTGCCAGCAGCTTTGATTGGGGAGAGACCCAGTACTTC. This gives the protein CASSFDWGETQYF.

In its sample, this clone was seen a few times. The rearrangement links TRBV2 to TRBJ1-2; D gene unclear. CDR3 length: 14 residues. V was cut by 1 base and J by 5 bases, with 11 bases left in between. Per the germline V gene, CDR1 is SNHLY and CDR2 is FYNNEI. DNA of the CDR3: TGTGCCAGCAGTGAAGTGGACGGTTTGTATGGCTACACCTTC. Its protein is CASSEVDGLYGYTF.

This clone was seen only a few times. The CDR3 here is CASSETSGRFPYTQYF. CDR3 nucleotides: TGTGCCAGCAGTGAGACTAGCGGGAGGTTTCCTTATACGCAGTATTTT. The rearrangement links TRBV6-1 to TRBJ2-3; TRBD2 aligns across 13 bases. Germline lookup yields CDR1 MNHNS and CDR2 SASEGT. Germline trimming cut 3 bases from V and 7 bases from J; bases unmatched to any gene: 7. The CDR3 totals 16 residues.

As concerns this clone: Other DNA variants within this sample encode the same CDR3. The chain recombines TRBV5-4 with TRBJ2-5, with 7 bases fitting TRBD1. CDR3 length equals 13 residues. J was trimmed by 2 bases and V by 4 bases; bases with no gene match: 2. CDR1 is SGHNT and CDR2 is YYREEE in the germline V gene (reference sequence). The CDR3 bases are TGTGCCAGCAGCCGGGGACAGCAAGAGACCCAGTACTTC. This translates into CASSRGQQETQYF.